The T cell receptor (beta chain) described here comes from a study of blood T cell repertoires in COVID-19. The CDR3 covers 16 residues. Losses at the gene ends were 7 bases for V and 7 bases for J; bases not matched to a gene: 19. The germline V gene encodes CDR1 MGHDK and CDR2 SYGVNS. Sequencing was performed with immunoSEQ multiplex PCR; in TCRdb, only in-frame clones are kept and a portion is missing. The sample gives roughly 290,000 clones, 80% to 95% of which show up once; approximately 6.8% is in the top ten. The chain couples TRBV25-1 to TRBJ2-7, with 7 bases fitting TRBD2. Sequencing was done on a sample of peripheral blood. The sequence was obtained from a woman in her 30s with COVID-19, enrolled during active disease. The CDR3 region has the DNA TGTGCCAGCAACCCATCGGGGGAGGGGAGAATGCGGGAGCAGTACTTC. This encodes CASNPSGEGRMREQYF.